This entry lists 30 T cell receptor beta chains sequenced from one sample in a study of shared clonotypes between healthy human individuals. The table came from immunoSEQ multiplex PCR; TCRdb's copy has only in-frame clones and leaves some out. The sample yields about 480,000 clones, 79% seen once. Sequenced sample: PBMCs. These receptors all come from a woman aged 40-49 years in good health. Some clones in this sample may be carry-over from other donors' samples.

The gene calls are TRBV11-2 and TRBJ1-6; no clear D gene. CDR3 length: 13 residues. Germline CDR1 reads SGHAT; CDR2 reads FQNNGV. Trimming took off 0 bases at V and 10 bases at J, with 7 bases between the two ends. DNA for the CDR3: TGTGCCAGCAGCTTAGATAGAGGATCACCCCTCCACTTT. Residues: CASSLDRGSPLHF.

For the CDR3, the DNA is TGTGCCAGCAGTACGACAGGGGTTTCCTACAATGAGCAGTTCTTC. This codes for CASSTTGVSYNEQFF. V and J are TRBV2 and TRBJ2-1, with 8 bases fitting TRBD1. V was pared by 5 bases and J by 1 base, with 4 bases of the junction left unmatched. This CDR3 contains 15 residues. The germline V gene encodes CDR1 SNHLY and CDR2 FYNNEI.

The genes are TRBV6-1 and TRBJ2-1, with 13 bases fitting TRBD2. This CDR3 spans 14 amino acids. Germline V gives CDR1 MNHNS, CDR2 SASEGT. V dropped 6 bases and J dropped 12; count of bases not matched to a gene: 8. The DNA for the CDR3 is TGTGCCAGCAGGGAGGGACTAGCGGGATCGAGGCAGTTCTTC. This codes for CASREGLAGSRQFF.

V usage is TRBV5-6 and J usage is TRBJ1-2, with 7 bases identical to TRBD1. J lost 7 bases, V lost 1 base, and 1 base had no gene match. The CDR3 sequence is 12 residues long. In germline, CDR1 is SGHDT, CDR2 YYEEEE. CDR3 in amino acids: CASSLYRGGYTF. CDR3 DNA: TGTGCCAGCAGCTTGTACAGGGGTGGCTACACCTTC. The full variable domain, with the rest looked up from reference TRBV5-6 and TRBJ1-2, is DAGVTQSPTHLIKTRGQQVTLRCSPKSGHDTVSWYQQALGQGPQFIFQYYEEEERQRGNFPDRFSGHQFPNYSSELNVNALLLGDSALYLCASSLYRGGYTFGSGTRLTVV.

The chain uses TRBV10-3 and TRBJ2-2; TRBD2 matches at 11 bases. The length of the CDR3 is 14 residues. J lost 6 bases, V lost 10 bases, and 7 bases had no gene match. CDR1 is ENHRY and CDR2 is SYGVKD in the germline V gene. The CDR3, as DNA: TGTGCCACCAGGGGGACTAGCGGCGCCGGGGAGCTGTTTTTT. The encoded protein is CATRGTSGAGELFF.

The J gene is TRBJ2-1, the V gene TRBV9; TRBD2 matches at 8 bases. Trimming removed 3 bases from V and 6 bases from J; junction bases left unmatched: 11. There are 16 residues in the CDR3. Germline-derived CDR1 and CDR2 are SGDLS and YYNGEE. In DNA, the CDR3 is TGTGCCAGCAGCGCCCGAGGACTAGCTATATTCAATGAGCAGTTCTTC. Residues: CASSARGLAIFNEQFF.

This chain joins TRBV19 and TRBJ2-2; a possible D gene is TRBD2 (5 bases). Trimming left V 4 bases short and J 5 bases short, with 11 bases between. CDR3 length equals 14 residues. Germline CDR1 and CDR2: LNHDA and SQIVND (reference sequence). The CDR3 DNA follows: TGTGCCAGTAGTACCCTCTCGGGGACCGGGGAGCTGTTTTTT. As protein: CASSTLSGTGELFF.

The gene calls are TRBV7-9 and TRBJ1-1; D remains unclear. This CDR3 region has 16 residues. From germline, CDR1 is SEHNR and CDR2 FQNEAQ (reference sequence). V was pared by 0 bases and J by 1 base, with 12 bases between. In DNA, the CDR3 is TGTGCCAGCAGCTTAGCTCTTGCCGGAACGAACACTGAAGCTTTCTTT. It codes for CASSLALAGTNTEAFF.

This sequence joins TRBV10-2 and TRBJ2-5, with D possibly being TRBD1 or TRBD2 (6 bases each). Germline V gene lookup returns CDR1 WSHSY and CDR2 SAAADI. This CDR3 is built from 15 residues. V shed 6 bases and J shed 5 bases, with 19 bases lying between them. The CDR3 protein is CASSQVGGAEETQYF. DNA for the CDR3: TGCGCCAGCAGCCAAGTCGGGGGCGCGGAGGAGACCCAGTACTTC.

In DNA, the CDR3 is TGTGCCAGCAGCCCGTCGAGCACAGATACGCAGTATTTT. The encoded protein is CASSPSSTDTQYF. The rearrangement uses TRBV28 and TRBJ2-3; no firm D call. The V gene's germline CDR1 is MDHEN and CDR2 SYDVKM. Trimming cost V 6 bases and J 0 bases, with 7 bases left between them. The CDR3 extends over 13 amino acids.

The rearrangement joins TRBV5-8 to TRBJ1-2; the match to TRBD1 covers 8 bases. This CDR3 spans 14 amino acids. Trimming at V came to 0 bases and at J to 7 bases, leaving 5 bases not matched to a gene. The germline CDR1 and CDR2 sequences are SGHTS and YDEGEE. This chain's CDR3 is CASSLGRTGSGYTF. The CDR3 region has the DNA TGTGCCAGCAGCTTGGGCCGGACAGGGTCTGGCTACACCTTC.

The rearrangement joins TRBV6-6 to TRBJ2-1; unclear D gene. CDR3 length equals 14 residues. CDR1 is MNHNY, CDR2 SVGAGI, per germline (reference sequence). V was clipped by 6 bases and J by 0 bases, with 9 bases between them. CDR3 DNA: TGTGCCAGCAGCCTAAGAAGCTCCTACAATGAGCAGTTCTTC. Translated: CASSLRSSYNEQFF.

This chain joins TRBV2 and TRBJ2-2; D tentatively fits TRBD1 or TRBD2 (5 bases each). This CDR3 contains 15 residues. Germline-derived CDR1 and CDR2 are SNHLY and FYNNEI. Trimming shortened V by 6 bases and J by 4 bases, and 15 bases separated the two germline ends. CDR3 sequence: CASRIWDGSTGELFF. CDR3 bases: TGTGCCAGCAGGATTTGGGACGGCAGCACCGGGGAGCTGTTTTTT.

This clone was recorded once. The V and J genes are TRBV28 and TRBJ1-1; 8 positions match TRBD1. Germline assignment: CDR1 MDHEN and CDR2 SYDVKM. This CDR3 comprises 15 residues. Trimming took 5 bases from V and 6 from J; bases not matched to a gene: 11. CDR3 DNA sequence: TGTGCCAGCAGTCTAAGAAGCCAGGGGGCACCTGAAGCTTTCTTT. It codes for CASSLRSQGAPEAFF.

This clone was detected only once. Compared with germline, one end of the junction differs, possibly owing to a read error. The CDR3 coding sequence is TGTGCCGGCAGTGAATTCACAGCCGGCGTGGAGCAGTACTTC. Residues: CAGSEFTAGVEQYF. The chain uses TRBV25-1 and TRBJ2-7; unclear D gene. The CDR3 length is 14 residues. Germline CDR1 reads MGHDK; CDR2 reads SYGVNS.

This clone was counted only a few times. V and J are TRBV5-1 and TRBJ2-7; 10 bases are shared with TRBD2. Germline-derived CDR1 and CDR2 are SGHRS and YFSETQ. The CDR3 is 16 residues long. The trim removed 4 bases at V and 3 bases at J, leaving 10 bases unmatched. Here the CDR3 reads CASSREGLAPFYEQYF. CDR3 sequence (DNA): TGCGCCAGCAGCCGGGAGGGACTAGCGCCCTTCTACGAGCAGTACTTC.

The CDR3 bases are TGTGCCAGCAGTTACTCGGGCAGGGTGGGAGAAAAACTGTTTTTT. It encodes CASSYSGRVGEKLFF. The V and J genes are TRBV6-5 and TRBJ1-4, with D maybe TRBD1 (5 bases). Trimming took 0 bases from V and 8 from J, leaving 13 bases between them. The CDR3 covers 15 residues. Germline loops: CDR1 MNHEY, CDR2 SVGAGI.

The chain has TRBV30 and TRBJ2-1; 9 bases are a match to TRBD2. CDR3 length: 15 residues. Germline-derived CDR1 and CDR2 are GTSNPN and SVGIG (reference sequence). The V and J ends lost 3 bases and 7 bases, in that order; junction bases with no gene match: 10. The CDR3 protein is CAWREWAGGLNEQFF. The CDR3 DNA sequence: TGTGCCTGGAGGGAGTGGGCGGGAGGGCTAAATGAGCAGTTCTTC.

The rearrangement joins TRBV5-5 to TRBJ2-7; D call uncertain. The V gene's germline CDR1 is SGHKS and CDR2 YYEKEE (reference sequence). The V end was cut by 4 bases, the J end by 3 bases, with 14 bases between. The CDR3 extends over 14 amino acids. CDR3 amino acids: CASSLSVGLYEQYF. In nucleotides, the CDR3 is TGTGCCAGCAGCCTCTCCGTGGGCCTCTACGAGCAGTACTTC. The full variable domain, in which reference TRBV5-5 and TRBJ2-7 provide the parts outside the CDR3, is DAGVTQSPTHLIKTRGQQVTLRCSPISGHKSVSWYQQVLGQGPQFIFQYYEKEERGRGNFPDRFSARQFPNYSSELNVNALLLGDSALYLCASSLSVGLYEQYFGPGTRLTVT.

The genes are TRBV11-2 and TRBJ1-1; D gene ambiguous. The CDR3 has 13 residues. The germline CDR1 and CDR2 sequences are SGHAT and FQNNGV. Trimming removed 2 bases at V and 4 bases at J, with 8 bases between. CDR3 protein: CASSLITSTEAFF. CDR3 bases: TGTGCCAGCAGCTTAATTACGAGCACTGAAGCTTTCTTT.

The CDR3 DNA reads TGCGCCAGCAGCTTGAGGTCCGGACTGGCAGCGGGATCCCGGAGCTCCTACGAGCAGTACTTC. This codes for CASSLRSGLAAGSRSSYEQYF. The V call is TRBV5-1, the J call TRBJ2-7; 7 nucleotides line up with TRBD2. Germline assignment: CDR1 SGHRS and CDR2 YFSETQ. Germline trimming cut 1 base from V and 0 bases from J; bases unmatched to any gene: 22. The CDR3 covers 21 residues.

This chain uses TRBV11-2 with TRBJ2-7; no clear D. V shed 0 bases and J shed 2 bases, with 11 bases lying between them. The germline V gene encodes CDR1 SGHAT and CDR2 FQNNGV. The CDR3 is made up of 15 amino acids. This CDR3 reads CASSLEVGGTYEQYF. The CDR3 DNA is TGTGCCAGCAGCTTAGAGGTGGGCGGTACCTACGAGCAGTACTTC.

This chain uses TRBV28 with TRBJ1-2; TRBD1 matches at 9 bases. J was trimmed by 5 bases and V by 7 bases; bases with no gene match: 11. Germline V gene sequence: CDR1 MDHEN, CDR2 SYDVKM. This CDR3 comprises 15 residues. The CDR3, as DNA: TGTGCCAGCACCACCGGGACAGGGTCTAGGTATGGCTACACCTTC. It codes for CASTTGTGSRYGYTF.

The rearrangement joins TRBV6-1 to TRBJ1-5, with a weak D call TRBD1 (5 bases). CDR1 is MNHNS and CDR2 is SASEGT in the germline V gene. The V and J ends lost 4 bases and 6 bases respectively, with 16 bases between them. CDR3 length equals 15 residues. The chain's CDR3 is CASSGEGRWGQPQHF. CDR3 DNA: TGTGCCAGCAGTGGTGAGGGGCGCTGGGGTCAGCCCCAGCATTTT.

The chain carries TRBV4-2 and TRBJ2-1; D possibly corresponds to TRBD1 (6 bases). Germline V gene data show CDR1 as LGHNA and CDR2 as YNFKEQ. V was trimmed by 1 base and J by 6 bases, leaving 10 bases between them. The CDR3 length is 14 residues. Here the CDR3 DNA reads TGTGCCAGCAGCCAAGGACAGGCCCGCAATGAGCAGTTCTTC. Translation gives CASSQGQARNEQFF.

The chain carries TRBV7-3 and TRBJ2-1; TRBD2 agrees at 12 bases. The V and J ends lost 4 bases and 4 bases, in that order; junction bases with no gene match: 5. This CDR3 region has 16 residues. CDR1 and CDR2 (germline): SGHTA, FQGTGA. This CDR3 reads CASSSTGTSGYNEQFF. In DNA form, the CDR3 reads TGTGCCAGCAGCTCTACCGGGACTAGCGGGTACAATGAGCAGTTCTTC.

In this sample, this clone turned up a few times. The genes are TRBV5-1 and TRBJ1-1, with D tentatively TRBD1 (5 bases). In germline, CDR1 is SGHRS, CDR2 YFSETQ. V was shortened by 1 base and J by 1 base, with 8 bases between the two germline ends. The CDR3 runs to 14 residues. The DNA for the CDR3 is TGCGCCAGCAGCTTGCAGGGAGGGAACACTGAAGCTTTCTTT. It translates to CASSLQGGNTEAFF.

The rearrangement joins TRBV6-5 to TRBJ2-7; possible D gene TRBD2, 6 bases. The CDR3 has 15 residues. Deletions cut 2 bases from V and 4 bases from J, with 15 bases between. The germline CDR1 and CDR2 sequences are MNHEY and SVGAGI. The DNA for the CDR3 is TGTGCCAGCAGTTACGGCCAAGACGGGAGTTACGAGCAGTACTTC. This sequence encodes CASSYGQDGSYEQYF.

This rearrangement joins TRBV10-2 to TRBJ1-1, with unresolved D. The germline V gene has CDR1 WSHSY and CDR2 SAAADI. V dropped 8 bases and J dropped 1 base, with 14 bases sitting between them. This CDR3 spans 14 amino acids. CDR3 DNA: TGCGCCAGCCAAGACTTTGTACCGAACACTGAAGCTTTCTTT. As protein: CASQDFVPNTEAFF.

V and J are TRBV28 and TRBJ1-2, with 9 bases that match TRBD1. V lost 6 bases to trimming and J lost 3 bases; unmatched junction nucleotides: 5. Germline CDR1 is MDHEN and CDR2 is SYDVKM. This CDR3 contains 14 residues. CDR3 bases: TGTGCCAGCAGCTCACAGGGGGCTTACTATGGCTACACCTTC. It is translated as CASSSQGAYYGYTF.